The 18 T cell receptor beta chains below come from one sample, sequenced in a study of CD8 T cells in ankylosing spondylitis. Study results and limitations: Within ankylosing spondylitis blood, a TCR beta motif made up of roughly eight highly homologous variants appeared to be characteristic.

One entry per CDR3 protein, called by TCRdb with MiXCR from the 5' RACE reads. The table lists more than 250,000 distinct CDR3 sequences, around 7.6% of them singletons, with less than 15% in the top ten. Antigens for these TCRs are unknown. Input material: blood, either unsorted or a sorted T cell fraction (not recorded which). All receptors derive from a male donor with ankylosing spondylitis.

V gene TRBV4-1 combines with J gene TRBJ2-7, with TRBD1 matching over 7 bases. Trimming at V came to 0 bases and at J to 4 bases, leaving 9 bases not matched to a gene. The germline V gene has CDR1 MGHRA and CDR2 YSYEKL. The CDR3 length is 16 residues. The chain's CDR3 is CASSQEPQGELYEQYF. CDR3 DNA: TGCGCCAGCAGCCAAGAACCTCAGGGGGAGTTATACGAGCAGTACTTC.

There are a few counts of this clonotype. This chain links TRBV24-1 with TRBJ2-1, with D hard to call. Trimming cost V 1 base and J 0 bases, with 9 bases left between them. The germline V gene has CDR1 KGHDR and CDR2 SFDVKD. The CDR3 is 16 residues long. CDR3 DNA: TGTGCCACCAGTGATTTACCCAAGAGCTCCTACAATGAGCAGTTCTTC. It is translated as CATSDLPKSSYNEQFF.

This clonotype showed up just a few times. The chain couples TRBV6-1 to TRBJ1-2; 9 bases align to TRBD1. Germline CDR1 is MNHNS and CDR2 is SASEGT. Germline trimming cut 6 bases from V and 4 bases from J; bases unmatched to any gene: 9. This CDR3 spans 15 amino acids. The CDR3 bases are TGTGCCAGCAGAGCGAGACAGGGGGGTATCTATGGCTACACCTTC. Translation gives CASRARQGGIYGYTF.

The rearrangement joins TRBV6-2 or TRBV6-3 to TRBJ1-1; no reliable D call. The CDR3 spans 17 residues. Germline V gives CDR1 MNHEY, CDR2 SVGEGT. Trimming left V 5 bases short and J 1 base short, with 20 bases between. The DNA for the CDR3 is TGTGCCAGCAGTCCCCTCACAAGAGCGAGCTGGAACACTGAAGCTTTCTTT. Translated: CASSPLTRASWNTEAFF.

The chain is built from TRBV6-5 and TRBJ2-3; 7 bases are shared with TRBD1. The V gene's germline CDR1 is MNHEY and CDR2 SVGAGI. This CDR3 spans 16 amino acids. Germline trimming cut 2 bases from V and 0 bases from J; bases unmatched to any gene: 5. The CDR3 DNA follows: TGTGCCAGCAGTTACGAGGGACAGCCTAGCACAGATACGCAGTATTTT. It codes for CASSYEGQPSTDTQYF.

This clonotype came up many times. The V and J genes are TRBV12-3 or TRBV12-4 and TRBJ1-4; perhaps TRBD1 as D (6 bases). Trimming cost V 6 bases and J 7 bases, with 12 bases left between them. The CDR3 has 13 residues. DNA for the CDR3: TGTGCCAGCAGACTACAGGGCACTGAAAAACTGTTTTTT. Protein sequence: CASRLQGTEKLFF.

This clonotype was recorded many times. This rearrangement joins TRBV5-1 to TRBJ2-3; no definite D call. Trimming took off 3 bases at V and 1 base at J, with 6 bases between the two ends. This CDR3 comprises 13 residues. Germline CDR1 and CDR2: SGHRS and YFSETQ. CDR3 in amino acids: CASSWRGTDTQYF. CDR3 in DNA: TGCGCCAGCAGCTGGAGAGGCACAGATACGCAGTATTTT.

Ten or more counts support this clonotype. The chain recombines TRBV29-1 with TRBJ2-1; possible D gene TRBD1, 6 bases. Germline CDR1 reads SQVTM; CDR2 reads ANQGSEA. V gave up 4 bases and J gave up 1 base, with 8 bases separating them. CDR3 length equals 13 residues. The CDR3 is CSVVGASYNEQFF. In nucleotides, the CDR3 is TGCAGCGTTGTGGGGGCGTCCTACAATGAGCAGTTCTTC.

CDR3 loop: CAIRRDRGSYGYTF. The CDR3 DNA is TGTGCCATCAGGAGGGACAGGGGGTCTTATGGCTACACCTTC. This chain uses TRBV10-3 with TRBJ1-2, with TRBD1 identical over 11 bases. The CDR3 is 14 residues long. The V segment lost 6 bases and the J segment 5 bases; nucleotides outside the gene matches: 5. CDR1 is ENHRY and CDR2 is SYGVKD in the germline V gene.

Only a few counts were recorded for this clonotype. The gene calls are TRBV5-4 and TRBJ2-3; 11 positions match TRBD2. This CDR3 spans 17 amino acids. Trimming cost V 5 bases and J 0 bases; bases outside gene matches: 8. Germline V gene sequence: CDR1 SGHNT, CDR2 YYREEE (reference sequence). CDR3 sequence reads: CASRTGLAEYSTDTQYF. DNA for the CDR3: TGTGCCAGCAGAACGGGACTAGCGGAATATAGCACAGATACGCAGTATTTT.

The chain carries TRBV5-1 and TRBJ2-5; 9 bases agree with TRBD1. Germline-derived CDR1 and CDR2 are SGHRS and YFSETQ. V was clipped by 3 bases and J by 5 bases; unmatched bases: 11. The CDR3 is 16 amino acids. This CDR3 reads CASSWTSGTGWETQYF. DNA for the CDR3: TGCGCCAGCAGCTGGACCTCCGGGACAGGGTGGGAGACCCAGTACTTC.

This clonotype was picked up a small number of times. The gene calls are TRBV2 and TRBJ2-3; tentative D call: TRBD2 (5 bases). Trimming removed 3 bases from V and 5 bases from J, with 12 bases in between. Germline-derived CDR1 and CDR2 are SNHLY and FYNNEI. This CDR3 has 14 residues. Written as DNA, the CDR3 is TGTGCCAGCAGTGAGGATGGAGGAGTAGATACGCAGTATTTT. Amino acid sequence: CASSEDGGVDTQYF. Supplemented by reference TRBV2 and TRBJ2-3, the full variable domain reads EPEVTQTPSHQVTQMGQEVILRCVPISNHLYFYWYRQILGQKVEFLVSFYNNEISEKSEIFDDQFSVERPDGSNFTLKIRSTKLEDSAMYFCASSEDGGVDTQYFGPGTRLTVL.

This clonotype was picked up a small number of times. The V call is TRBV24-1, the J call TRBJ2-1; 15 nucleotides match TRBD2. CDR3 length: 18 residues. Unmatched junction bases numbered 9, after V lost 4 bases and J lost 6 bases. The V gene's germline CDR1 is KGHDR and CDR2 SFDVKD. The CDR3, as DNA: TGTGCCACCAGTGACCAGACCCGGACTAGCGGGAGGGTCAATGAGCAGTTCTTC. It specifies CATSDQTRTSGRVNEQFF.

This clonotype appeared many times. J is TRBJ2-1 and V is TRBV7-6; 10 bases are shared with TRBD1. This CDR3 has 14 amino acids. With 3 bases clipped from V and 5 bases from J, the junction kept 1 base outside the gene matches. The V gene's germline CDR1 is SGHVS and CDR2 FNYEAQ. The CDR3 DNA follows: TGTGCCAGCAGCTTTGGGACAGGGGACAATGAGCAGTTCTTC. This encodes CASSFGTGDNEQFF.

The CDR3 sequence: CSAPTSGANTGELFF. In nucleotides, the CDR3 is TGCAGTGCTCCTACTAGCGGGGCGAACACCGGGGAGCTGTTTTTT. The V call is TRBV20-1, the J call TRBJ2-2, with 10 bases fitting TRBD2. Germline assignment: CDR1 DFQATT and CDR2 SNEGSKA (reference sequence). The CDR3 contains 15 residues. V lost 5 bases and J lost 0; bases outside the gene matches: 3.

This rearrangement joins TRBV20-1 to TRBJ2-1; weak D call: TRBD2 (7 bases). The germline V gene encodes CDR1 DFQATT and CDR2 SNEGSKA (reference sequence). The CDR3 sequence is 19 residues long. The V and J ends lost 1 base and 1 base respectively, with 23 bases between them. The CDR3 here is CSARGLLAGAPLSYNEQFF. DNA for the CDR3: TGCAGTGCTAGAGGCCTACTCGCGGGGGCACCCCTTTCCTACAATGAGCAGTTCTTC.

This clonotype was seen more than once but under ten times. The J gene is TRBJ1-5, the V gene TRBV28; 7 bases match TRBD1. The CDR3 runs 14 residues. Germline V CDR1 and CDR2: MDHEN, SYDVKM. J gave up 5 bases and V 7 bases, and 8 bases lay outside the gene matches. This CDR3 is CASNHRGGDQPQHF. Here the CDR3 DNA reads TGTGCCAGCAACCACAGGGGCGGGGATCAGCCCCAGCATTTT.

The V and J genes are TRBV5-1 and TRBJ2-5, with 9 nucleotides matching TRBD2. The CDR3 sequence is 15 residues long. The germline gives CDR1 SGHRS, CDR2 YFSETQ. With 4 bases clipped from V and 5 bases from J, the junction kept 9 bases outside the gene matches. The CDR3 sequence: CASSPGSGSVETQYF. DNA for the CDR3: TGCGCCAGCAGCCCGGGTAGCGGGAGCGTCGAGACCCAGTACTTC. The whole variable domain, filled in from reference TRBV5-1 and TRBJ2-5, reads KAGVTQTPRYLIKTRGQQVTLSCSPISGHRSVSWYQQTPGQGLQFLFEYFSETQRNKGNFPGRFSGRQFSNSRSEMNVSTLELGDSALYLCASSPGSGSVETQYFGPGTRLLVL.